The 3 T cell receptor beta chains below were found in one sample sequenced in a study of cytomegalovirus exposure and HLA in healthy donors. With 60 Vbeta and 13 Jbeta primers, the PCR was carried out. Method: immunoSEQ multiplex PCR; TCRdb's copy keeps in-frame clones and lacks some. This sample contains tens of thousands of clones. The sequencing input was PBMCs. These receptors originate from a man aged 50-59 years in good health and CMV-seropositive.

V and J are TRBV5-1 and TRBJ2-7; 9 nucleotides align to TRBD1. With V trimmed by 3 bases and J by 5 bases, 3 bases remained unmatched. The CDR3 loop spans 13 amino acids. Germline V CDR1 and CDR2: SGHRS, YFSETQ. Here the CDR3 DNA reads TGCGCCAGCAGCTGGGACAGGGCGAACGAGCAGTACTTC. It translates to CASSWDRANEQYF.

The chain employs TRBV30 and TRBJ1-1, with D tentatively TRBD1 (5 bases). V was clipped by 2 bases and J by 10 bases, with 14 bases between them. This CDR3 has 12 residues. The germline V gene encodes CDR1 GTSNPN and CDR2 SVGIG (reference sequence). The CDR3 nucleotides are TGTGCCTGGAGTAGGAGGGGTATGGGAGCTTTCTTT. Protein sequence: CAWSRRGMGAFF.

This chain links TRBV30 with TRBJ1-1; no clear D. The V end was cut by 8 bases, the J end by 2 bases, with 9 bases between. The germline V gene encodes CDR1 GTSNPN and CDR2 SVGIG (reference sequence). This CDR3 spans 11 amino acids. The CDR3 spells CAGNRNTEAFF. CDR3 nucleotides: TGTGCCGGGAACAGAAACACTGAAGCTTTCTTT.